This T cell receptor (beta chain) originates from a study of blood T cell repertoires in COVID-19. Study details: Material from acute and convalescent COVID-19 was sourced from the United States, Italy and Spain. PBMCs, B-cell-depleted T cells, or T cells provided the cDNA or gDNA that made up the material.

Trimming cost V 2 bases and J 2 bases, with 12 bases left between them. In germline, CDR1 is SGHNT, CDR2 YYREEE (reference sequence). The CDR3 is 15 residues long. This clone was seen only a few times. In the original analysis: Amplification with reference gene primers provided the estimates of nucleated cell counts. Using immunoSEQ multiplex PCR, the repertoire was profiled, and TCRdb retains in-frame clones only, with some absent. From that table come the V and J calls and clone size; the DNA was used to work out D and trimming. The sample contains around 77,000 clones, around 83% of which appear only once.

The chain links TRBV5-4 to TRBJ2-3; TRBD2 might be the D (6 bases). This sequence was found in an elderly man with acute or convalescent COVID-19. Material: peripheral blood. The CDR3 protein is CASSFSRGLTDTQYF. The CDR3 DNA reads as TGTGCCAGCAGCTTTTCGCGGGGTCTCACAGATACGCAGTATTTT.